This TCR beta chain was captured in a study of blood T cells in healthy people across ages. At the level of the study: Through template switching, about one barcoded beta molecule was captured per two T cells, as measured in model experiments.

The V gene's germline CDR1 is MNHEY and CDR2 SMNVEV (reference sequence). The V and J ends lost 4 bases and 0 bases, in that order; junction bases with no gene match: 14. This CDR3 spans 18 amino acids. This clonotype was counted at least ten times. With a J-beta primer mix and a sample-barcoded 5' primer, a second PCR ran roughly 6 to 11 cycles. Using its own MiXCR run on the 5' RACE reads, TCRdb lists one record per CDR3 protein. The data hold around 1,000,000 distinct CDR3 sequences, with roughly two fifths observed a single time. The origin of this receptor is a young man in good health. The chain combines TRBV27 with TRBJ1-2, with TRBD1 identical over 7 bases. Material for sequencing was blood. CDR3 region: CASSYRQGRPSANYGYTF. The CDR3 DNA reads TGTGCCAGCAGTTACCGACAGGGAAGACCCTCTGCTAACTATGGCTACACCTTC.